The 24 T cell receptor beta chains reported below all come from one sample, sequenced in a study of read filtering for tumor transcriptome and immune sequencing. Molecular barcoded adaptors covering alpha/delta and beta/gamma chains were used on about 0.4 ug RNA. TCRdb re-derived calls from the reads in MiXCR, one entry per CDR3 protein. This sample carries some 120,000 distinct CDR3 sequences, 10% to 15% of them seen once, and the ten largest clones take approximately 10%. Input material: a population of CD138-negative cells sorted from bone marrow. The source is a donor aged 40 or over with multiple myeloma.

This clonotype was counted at least ten times. The chain employs TRBV7-9 and TRBJ1-4; 11 bases align to TRBD1. With 3 bases clipped from V and 1 base from J, the junction kept 4 bases outside the gene matches. Germline lookup yields CDR1 SEHNR and CDR2 FQNEAQ (reference sequence). The CDR3 has 17 residues. The CDR3 here is CASSFGTGGGTNEKLFF. Here the CDR3 DNA reads TGTGCCAGCAGCTTCGGGACAGGGGGTGGAACTAATGAAAAACTGTTTTTT.

This clonotype was seen ten or more times. The chain links TRBV7-9 to TRBJ1-6; tentative D call: TRBD1 (6 bases). The CDR3 contains 16 residues. Trimming took 2 bases from V and 6 from J, leaving 14 bases between them. Germline V lookup: CDR1 SEHNR, CDR2 FQNEAQ (reference sequence). This CDR3 reads CASSLSGVPANSPLHF. The CDR3, as DNA: TGTGCCAGCAGCTTATCAGGGGTTCCAGCTAATTCACCCCTCCACTTT.

With regard to this clonotype: No conserved phenylalanine or tryptophan is present at the end of the CDR3, so a read error is the likely explanation. V usage is TRBV7-9 and J usage is TRBJ1-3; TRBD1 might be the D (5 bases). The CDR3 sequence is 12 residues long. CDR1 and CDR2 from the germline V gene are SEHNR and FQNEAQ (reference sequence). Trimming pared 2 bases from V and 8 bases from J, leaving 7 bases between. Here the CDR3 reads CASSLQGHTIYL. The CDR3 DNA reads TGTGCCAGCAGCTTACAGGGTCACACCATATATCTT.

In regard to this clonotype: One junction end disagrees with the germline gene, perhaps due to a read error. This rearrangement joins TRBV27 to TRBJ1-1; D not resolved. CDR1 and CDR2 (germline): MNHEY, SMNVEV (reference sequence). The CDR3 runs to 16 residues. CDR3 protein: CASSNLDRMMNTKAFF. CDR3 sequence (DNA): TGTGCCAGCAGTAACCTCGATCGTATGATGAACACTAAAGCTTTCTTT.

The chain uses TRBV2 and TRBJ2-7; 9 bases agree with TRBD2. The V gene's germline CDR1 is SNHLY and CDR2 FYNNEI. The CDR3 is 15 residues long. After removal of 4 bases from V and 3 bases from J, the junction contained 7 bases not matched to a gene. The CDR3 is CASSAKTSGVYEQYF. Written as DNA, the CDR3 is TGTGCCAGCAGTGCCAAGACTAGCGGAGTCTACGAGCAGTACTTC.

This clonotype has at least ten counts. The chain combines TRBV19 with TRBJ2-4, with 7 nucleotides matching TRBD1. CDR3 length: 14 residues. Per germline, CDR1 LNHDA and CDR2 SQIVND (reference sequence). V lost 7 bases to trimming and J lost 6 bases; unmatched junction nucleotides: 9. The CDR3 DNA reads TGTGCCAGTACCCCCACAGGGGTTGGAAACATTCAGTACTTC. Amino acids: CASTPTGVGNIQYF.

This clonotype appeared many times. The chain employs TRBV4-1 and TRBJ2-1, with TRBD1 matching over 7 bases. Trimming cost V 2 bases and J 4 bases; bases outside gene matches: 8. Germline V gives CDR1 MGHRA, CDR2 YSYEKL. The CDR3 runs to 16 residues. CDR3 residues: CASSQIGTAPYNEQFF. For the CDR3, the DNA is TGCGCCAGCAGCCAAATCGGGACAGCCCCTTACAATGAGCAGTTCTTC.

As regards this clonotype: This may come from a read error, since a much larger clone is one base off. This rearrangement joins TRBV5-1 to TRBJ2-3, with unresolved D. The germline V gene encodes CDR1 SGHRS and CDR2 YFSETQ. V was shortened by 4 bases and J by 4 bases, with 13 bases between the two germline ends. The CDR3 spans 14 residues. CDR3 bases: TGCGCCAGCAGCCAGACACTAAGCGCAGATACGCAGTATTTT. Its protein is CASSQTLSADTQYF.

V and J are TRBV27 and TRBJ1-1; 7 bases are a match to TRBD1. The last part of the DNA fits TRBJ1-6 better; the J call may be wrong. Germline V CDR1 and CDR2: MNHEY, SMNVEV (reference sequence). The CDR3 consists of 17 residues. Here the CDR3 DNA reads TGTGCCAGCAGTTGGCGACACCCCGGGACAGCGAATTCACCCCTCCACTTT. Protein sequence: CASSWRHPGTANSPLHF.

This clonotype was seen ten or more times. J is TRBJ1-5 and V is TRBV6-2 or TRBV6-3, with D possibly matching TRBD1 (5 bases). The V end was cut by 9 bases, the J end by 5 bases, with 14 bases between. The CDR3 is made up of 13 amino acids. Per the germline V gene, CDR1 is MNHEY and CDR2 is SVGEGT. This CDR3 is CASSKGVDQPQHF. The DNA of the CDR3 is TGTGCCAGTTCCAAAGGGGTCGATCAGCCCCAGCATTTT.

This clonotype has ten or more counts. This rearrangement joins TRBV29-1 to TRBJ2-7, with 8 bases identical to TRBD1. After removal of 4 bases from V and 2 bases from J, the junction contained 4 bases not matched to a gene. Germline loops: CDR1 SQVTM, CDR2 ANQGSEA. The CDR3 sequence is 13 residues long. The CDR3 reads CSVVEDRAYEQYF. The CDR3 nucleotides are TGCAGCGTTGTCGAGGACAGGGCCTACGAGCAGTACTTC.

This clonotype was observed many times. This chain connects TRBV20-1 to TRBJ2-7, with TRBD1 matching over 7 bases. The CDR3 sequence is 15 residues long. The trim removed 5 bases at V and 2 bases at J, leaving 12 bases unmatched. The germline CDR1 and CDR2 sequences are DFQATT and SNEGSKA (reference sequence). Here the CDR3 reads CSASPGTAGAYEQYF. CDR3 DNA sequence: TGCAGTGCTTCACCCGGGACAGCAGGGGCCTACGAGCAGTACTTC.

Only a few counts were recorded for this clonotype. This clone may be a read error of a much larger clone one base away. V usage is TRBV30 and J usage is TRBJ2-5; D not certain. Trimming took 0 bases from V and 7 from J, leaving 6 bases between them. Germline CDR1 reads GTSNPN; CDR2 reads SVGIG (reference sequence). The CDR3 length is 11 residues. CDR3 nucleotides: TGTGCCTGGAGTGTCCTGGGGACCCAGTACTTC. Its translation is CAWSVLGTQYF.

The chain uses TRBV27 and TRBJ2-2; 9 bases align to TRBD1. The ends lost 5 bases at V and 4 bases at J; junction bases unmatched: 11. This CDR3 comprises 17 residues. CDR1 is MNHEY and CDR2 is SMNVEV in the germline V gene (reference sequence). CDR3 sequence (DNA): TGTGCCAGCAGTCTACCCCCGGGACAGGGTAGCACCGGGGAGCTGTTTTTT. Translating it yields CASSLPPGQGSTGELFF.

This clonotype has a count of ten or more. This chain uses TRBV4-2 with TRBJ2-1, with TRBD2 identical over 7 bases. The V gene end was trimmed by 0 bases and the J gene end by 1 base; junction bases not matched to a gene: 6. This CDR3 contains 17 residues. Per germline, CDR1 LGHNA and CDR2 YNFKEQ. The CDR3 loop reads CASSQDPGGGSYNEQFF. CDR3 DNA: TGTGCCAGCAGCCAAGATCCGGGAGGCGGATCCTACAATGAGCAGTTCTTC.

This clonotype was recorded at least ten times. The rearrangement uses TRBV24-1 and TRBJ2-1, with 7 bases aligning to TRBD2. The CDR3 totals 14 residues. The V gene end was trimmed by 5 bases and the J gene end by 6 bases; junction bases not matched to a gene: 6. Looked up from germline, CDR1 is KGHDR and CDR2 is SFDVKD. CDR3 nucleotide sequence: TGTGCCACCAGTGTAGGTCTAGCGGTCAATGAGCAGTTCTTC. It encodes CATSVGLAVNEQFF.

This clonotype was seen at least ten times. The rearrangement joins TRBV6-5 to TRBJ2-7, with D perhaps matching TRBD1 (6 bases). The CDR3 has 14 amino acids. Germline V gene data show CDR1 as MNHEY and CDR2 as SVGAGI. Trimming left V 6 bases short and J 3 bases short, with 15 bases between. The DNA of the CDR3 is TGTGCCAGCAGGCAGGGGAGTGCCAGCTACGAGCAGTACTTC. It yields the protein CASRQGSASYEQYF.

Concerning this clonotype itself: This may stem from a read error, because a much larger clone lies one nucleotide away. This rearrangement joins TRBV2 to TRBJ2-3, with 9 bases lining up with TRBD1. CDR1 and CDR2 (germline): SNHLY, FYNNEI. V dropped 5 bases and J dropped 4; count of bases not matched to a gene: 10. This CDR3 has 16 residues. The CDR3 protein is CASSQAGTGLSDTQYF. The CDR3 region has the DNA TGTGCCAGCAGTCAGGCCGGGACAGGGCTCTCAGATACGCAGTATTTT.

A note on this clonotype: Being one base from a much bigger clone, this may be a read error. The rearrangement links TRBV7-6 to TRBJ1-1; 7 nucleotides agree with TRBD1. The CDR3 runs to 15 residues. V trimming: 8 bases; J trimming: 8 bases; junction bases outside the gene matches: 17. The germline CDR1 and CDR2 sequences are SGHVS and FNYEAQ. The CDR3 region has the DNA TGTGCCAGCTGCCCCGACCCGCGAGACAGGGCGGAAGCTTTCTTT. Its translation is CASCPDPRDRAEAFF.

This clonotype was observed many times. The chain has TRBV7-9 and TRBJ2-2; TRBD1 matches 11 bases. V shed 4 bases and J 4 bases; nucleotides not matched to a gene: 2. This CDR3 is 15 amino acids long. CDR1 and CDR2 (germline): SEHNR, FQNEAQ (reference sequence). For the CDR3, the DNA is TGTGCCAGCAGCTCGGACAGGGGGCCCACCGGGGAGCTGTTTTTT. Amino acids: CASSSDRGPTGELFF.

In DNA form, the CDR3 reads TGCAGTGCCGCACAGGGGAGCACCGGGGAGCTGTTTTTT. Translated, it gives CSAAQGSTGELFF. V usage is TRBV20-1 and J usage is TRBJ2-2; 7 bases are shared with TRBD1. The CDR3 runs to 13 residues. The V gene's germline CDR1 is DFQATT and CDR2 SNEGSKA (reference sequence). Trimming removed 6 bases from V and 4 bases from J; junction bases left unmatched: 5.

This clonotype turned up a few times. This may arise from a read error, as a much more abundant clone is one base away. The chain has TRBV9 and TRBJ1-5, with TRBD1 as a possible D gene (5 bases). The ends were cut back, 0 bases at V and 6 bases at J, with 13 bases in the middle. CDR3 length equals 15 residues. Germline V gives CDR1 SGDLS, CDR2 YYNGEE. CDR3 amino acids: CASSVGQRALQPQHF. In nucleotides, the CDR3 is TGTGCCAGCAGCGTAGGACAGAGGGCTCTTCAGCCCCAGCATTTT.

This clonotype was seen many times. The V call is TRBV20-1, the J call TRBJ2-7, with TRBD1 matching 7 bases. Germline V gives CDR1 DFQATT, CDR2 SNEGSKA (reference sequence). V was pared by 6 bases and J by 3 bases, with 11 bases of the junction left unmatched. The CDR3 length is 14 residues. The CDR3 reads CSATRQGLIYEQYF. CDR3 in DNA: TGCAGTGCAACCAGACAGGGTCTAATCTACGAGCAGTACTTC.

This clonotype was seen more than once but under ten times. A much larger clone differs from this one at a single base, so this may be a read error. The CDR3 end shows no conserved phenylalanine or tryptophan, and so a read error is likely. The chain combines TRBV7-2 with TRBJ2-7; D gene ambiguous. Germline V gene lookup returns CDR1 SGHTA and CDR2 FQGNSA. Between the trimmed V and J ends, which lost 2 bases and 4 bases, there was a span of 9 bases. This CDR3 spans 13 amino acids. CDR3 coding DNA: TGTGCCAGCAGCTTATCCCAGGCTTACGAGCAGTACTTA. Amino acids: CASSLSQAYEQYL.